These 22 T cell receptor beta chains were all obtained from the same sample, sequenced in a study of shared clonotypes between healthy human individuals. Naive CD8 cells lacked CD45RO and underwent positive selection for CCR7, leaving out terminally differentiated effector memory CD45RA+ cells. Profiled with immunoSEQ multiplex PCR; TCRdb holds only in-frame clones, not every one. Of about 1.9 million clones in the sample, 85% to 95% were seen once. The material sequenced was naive CD8+ T cells from PBMCs. The source is a young man in good health. Some clones in this sample may be carry-over from other donors' samples.

The genes are TRBV2 and TRBJ2-7, with 8 bases fitting TRBD2. Germline CDR1 is SNHLY and CDR2 is FYNNEI. This CDR3 has 15 residues. The V segment lost 3 bases and the J segment 6 bases; nucleotides outside the gene matches: 10. The CDR3, as DNA: TGTGCCAGCAGTGAGAGGGTAGCGGGGCTAACCGAGCAGTACTTC. It codes for CASSERVAGLTEQYF.

This clone appeared once. V gene TRBV4-1 combines with J gene TRBJ1-1; D might be TRBD1 (5 bases). Germline CDR1 and CDR2: MGHRA and YSYEKL. The CDR3 has 15 residues. V was cut by 5 bases and J by 6 bases, with 19 bases left in between. CDR3 sequence reads: CASSLLGDPGAEAFF. The CDR3 DNA reads TGCGCCAGCAGCTTACTAGGGGACCCTGGGGCTGAAGCTTTCTTT.

CDR3 residues: CASSYPGHSAGNTIYF. The CDR3 DNA reads as TGTGCCAGCAGCTACCCAGGACACAGTGCTGGAAACACCATATATTTT. The chain combines TRBV7-2 with TRBJ1-3, with a tentative D call TRBD1 (5 bases). Germline values: CDR1 SGHTA, CDR2 FQGNSA. The V gene lost 4 bases and the J gene lost 2 bases, with 15 bases spanning the gap. The CDR3 has 16 amino acids.

The chain combines TRBV4-2 with TRBJ2-5; D remains unclear. Germline lookup yields CDR1 LGHNA and CDR2 YNFKEQ. The CDR3 consists of 13 residues. Trimming removed 4 bases from V and 3 bases from J, with 9 bases in between. The CDR3 DNA is TGTGCCAGCAGCCGAACGGCCGAAGAGACCCAGTACTTC. This translates into CASSRTAEETQYF.

The table lists this clone with a count of one. The chain carries TRBV18 and TRBJ2-5; 10 positions match TRBD2. In germline, CDR1 is KGHSH, CDR2 LQKENI. The CDR3 spans 18 residues. The V gene end was trimmed by 0 bases and the J gene end by 4 bases; junction bases not matched to a gene: 11. CDR3 protein: CASSPPWEREGPGETQYF. The CDR3, as DNA: TGTGCCAGCTCACCACCCTGGGAGCGGGAGGGCCCGGGAGAGACCCAGTACTTC.

J is TRBJ1-2 and V is TRBV7-9; TRBD1 agrees at 9 bases. Trimming removed 2 bases from V and 8 bases from J; junction bases left unmatched: 9. From germline, CDR1 is SEHNR and CDR2 FQNEAQ (reference sequence). The CDR3 runs to 15 residues. The CDR3 DNA reads TGTGCCAGCAGCTTATTGTTCGGGACAGGGATCGGCTACACCTTC. Its protein product is CASSLLFGTGIGYTF.

V and J are TRBV6-1 and TRBJ2-5; 7 bases align to TRBD1. The CDR3 is 17 residues long. V lost 4 bases to trimming and J lost 4 bases; unmatched junction nucleotides: 15. The germline V gene has CDR1 MNHNS and CDR2 SASEGT. CDR3 loop: CASSVQLTGLLLETQYF. The DNA for the CDR3 is TGTGCCAGCAGTGTCCAACTGACAGGGCTATTACTAGAGACCCAGTACTTC.

V usage is TRBV9 and J usage is TRBJ2-3; 9 positions match TRBD2. CDR3 length equals 15 residues. V lost 5 bases to trimming and J lost 2 bases; unmatched junction nucleotides: 6. Germline loops: CDR1 SGDLS, CDR2 YYNGEE. CDR3 amino acids: CASRPGGRATDTQYF. CDR3 nucleotide sequence: TGTGCCAGCAGGCCGGGCGGGAGGGCCACAGATACGCAGTATTTT.

The chain carries TRBV28 and TRBJ1-4, with a tentative D call TRBD1 (5 bases). The CDR3 is 16 amino acids. Trimming shortened V by 6 bases and J by 7 bases, and 21 bases separated the two germline ends. Germline lookup yields CDR1 MDHEN and CDR2 SYDVKM. CDR3 in DNA: TGTGCCAGCAGCCTCAGGGTCTTTAAGGGGTTTGAAAAACTGTTTTTT. It codes for CASSLRVFKGFEKLFF.

The chain recombines TRBV5-4 with TRBJ1-4; 9 nucleotides line up with TRBD1. From germline, CDR1 is SGHNT and CDR2 YYREEE (reference sequence). V lost 4 bases, J lost 6 bases, and 4 bases stayed unmatched. The CDR3 is 14 amino acids. CDR3 in amino acids: CASSRTGVDEKLFF. DNA for the CDR3: TGTGCCAGCAGCCGGACAGGGGTGGATGAAAAACTGTTTTTT.

In this sample, this clone turned up once. The V call is TRBV7-9, the J call TRBJ2-1; 7 bases fit TRBD2. The germline V gene encodes CDR1 SEHNR and CDR2 FQNEAQ (reference sequence). The CDR3 length is 11 residues. The V segment lost 4 bases and the J segment 13 bases; nucleotides outside the gene matches: 4. CDR3 in DNA: TGTGCCAGCAGCTCAGGACTAGAACAGTTCTTC. Encoded protein: CASSSGLEQFF.

The chain couples TRBV28 to TRBJ1-5, with D possibly TRBD1 on 5 matching bases. Trimming pared 6 bases from V and 5 bases from J, leaving 17 bases between. The CDR3 consists of 15 residues. Germline V CDR1 and CDR2: MDHEN, SYDVKM. CDR3 in amino acids: CASSPSRDLHQPQHF. For the CDR3, the DNA is TGTGCCAGCAGCCCGTCCCGGGACCTCCATCAGCCCCAGCATTTT.

The chain carries TRBV2 and TRBJ2-5; no clear D. This CDR3 is 14 amino acids long. CDR1 and CDR2 (germline): SNHLY, FYNNEI. The V end was cut by 1 base, the J end by 2 bases, with 8 bases between. The CDR3 bases are TGTGCCAGCAGTGAAGGGCGCCAGCAAGAGACCCAGTACTTC. Translated, it gives CASSEGRQQETQYF.

The CDR3 sequence: CASSPQEGPNTGELFF. CDR3 bases: TGTGCCAGCTCACCACAGGAGGGCCCGAACACCGGGGAGCTGTTTTTT. The chain links TRBV18 to TRBJ2-2, with D possibly matching TRBD2 (6 bases). V lost 1 base and J lost 0, with 9 bases in between. The germline gives CDR1 KGHSH, CDR2 LQKENI. This CDR3 is built from 16 residues.

This clone was picked up one time. Other DNA variants within this sample encode the same CDR3. The V gene is TRBV28, the J gene TRBJ2-7, with 11 bases identical to TRBD1. CDR1 MDHEN and CDR2 SYDVKM come from the germline V gene. The CDR3 covers 16 residues. The J segment lost 0 bases and the V segment lost 6 bases, leaving 7 bases of the junction unmatched. CDR3 amino acids: CASSSRTGGLSYEQYF. The CDR3 region has the DNA TGTGCCAGCAGCTCCCGGACAGGGGGCCTCTCCTACGAGCAGTACTTC.

This chain uses TRBV9 with TRBJ2-2, with 8 bases lining up with TRBD1. V lost 4 bases and J lost 6; bases outside the gene matches: 8. The CDR3 loop spans 15 amino acids. Germline V lookup: CDR1 SGDLS, CDR2 YYNGEE. The CDR3 coding sequence is TGTGCCAGCAGCTCCTTGGACAGGGCGGCCGGGGAGCTGTTTTTT. This encodes CASSSLDRAAGELFF.

This chain connects TRBV11-3 to TRBJ2-1; unclear D gene. The CDR3 consists of 15 residues. V was trimmed by 5 bases and J by 2 bases, leaving 13 bases between them. Germline CDR1 reads SGHNT; CDR2 reads YENEEA. The CDR3 bases are TGTGCCAGCAGCCCACATCGGGCCACCTACAATGAGCAGTTCTTC. Translation: CASSPHRATYNEQFF. The full variable domain, rest sourced from reference TRBV11-3 and TRBJ2-1, is EAGVVQSPRYKIIEKKQPVAFWCNPISGHNTLYWYLQNLGQGPELLIRYENEEAVDDSQLPKDRFSAERLKGVDSTLKIQPAELGDSAVYLCASSPHRATYNEQFFGPGTRLTVL.

The chain joins TRBV27 to TRBJ2-5; TRBD2 matches at 8 bases. Judging by the DNA end, TRBJ2-7 fits better; the J call may be wrong. Germline CDR1 is MNHEY and CDR2 is SMNVEV (reference sequence). This CDR3 has 15 amino acids. DNA for the CDR3: TGTGCCAGCAGTTTATCCGGTAGCGGGACCTACGAGCAGTACTTC. Encoded protein: CASSLSGSGTYEQYF.

The chain combines TRBV19 with TRBJ2-7; the D gene is possibly TRBD2 (6 bases). Germline V CDR1 and CDR2: LNHDA, SQIVND (reference sequence). V lost 5 bases, J lost 6 bases, and 11 bases lay in between. This CDR3 has 12 amino acids. CDR3 region: CASSFPGGEQYF. As DNA, the CDR3 is TGTGCCAGTAGTTTTCCCGGGGGCGAGCAGTACTTC.

This sequence joins TRBV7-9 and TRBJ1-2; no definite D call. The V end lost 3 bases, the J end lost 0 bases, and 11 bases lay between the germline ends. The CDR3 covers 15 residues. CDR1 and CDR2 (germline): SEHNR, FQNEAQ (reference sequence). The CDR3 coding sequence is TGTGCCAGCAGCTTGGAGAGCCCAGCTAACTATGGCTACACCTTC. Translation: CASSLESPANYGYTF. Drawing the rest from reference TRBV7-9 and TRBJ1-2, the complete variable domain is DTGVSQNPRHKITKRGQNVTFRCDPISEHNRLYWYRQTLGQGPEFLTYFQNEAQLEKSRLLSDRFSAERPKGSFSTLEIQRTEQGDSAMYLCASSLESPANYGYTFGSGTRLTVV.

A word on this clone: The sample holds other DNA sequences that translate to the same CDR3. The chain uses TRBV9 and TRBJ1-1, with TRBD1 identical over 10 bases. From germline, CDR1 is SGDLS and CDR2 YYNGEE. This CDR3 is built from 14 residues. V lost 0 bases to trimming and J lost 4 bases; unmatched junction nucleotides: 0. In DNA form, the CDR3 reads TGTGCCAGCAGCGTAGGGACAGGGGGCACTGAAGCTTTCTTT. Translating it yields CASSVGTGGTEAFF.

Only one count was recorded for this clone. The J gene is TRBJ2-2, the V gene TRBV5-1, with D uncertain. Trimming stripped 6 bases from V and 3 bases from J, with 6 bases between. The germline V gene encodes CDR1 SGHRS and CDR2 YFSETQ. CDR3 length: 12 residues. DNA for the CDR3: TGCGCCAGCAACTTCGACACCGGGGAGCTGTTTTTT. Translated, it gives CASNFDTGELFF.